This T cell receptor beta chain was sequenced for a study of early stage breast cancer tumors. Study-wide results and limits: Tumors had approximately 2.4-fold higher T cell density than normal breast.

This clone came up once. Its antigen remains unidentified. The CDR3 consists of 10 residues. The V gene's germline CDR1 is SNHLY and CDR2 FYNNEI. V lost 8 bases to trimming and J lost 5 bases, with 6 bases between them. Each sample had two DNA replicates, approximately 0.52 ug blood or about 1.5 ug tissue. The table came from immunoSEQ multiplex PCR; TCRdb's copy has only in-frame clones and leaves some out. Among around 60,000 clones listed, more than 60% were seen once. Sequencing used blood. The chain carries TRBV2 and TRBJ2-5; D call uncertain. This clonotype was sampled from a person aged 30-39 years with breast cancer. DNA for the CDR3: TGTGCCAGCCGGTTGGAGACCCAGTACTTC. It codes for CASRLETQYF.